This entry concerns a single TCR beta chain. Its antigen is not identified. This entry is derived from a study of blood T cells in healthy people across ages. Study-wide points: It was not possible, with unsorted PBMCs, to conclusively compare naive and antigen-experienced cells. Roughly linearly, TCR beta diversity per million T cells fell as age increased.

Through a sample-barcoded 5' primer and a J-beta primer mix, a second PCR was run for about 6 to 12 cycles. Every molecule of cDNA carried a tag from a template-switch adaptor with 12 random nucleotides. Individual samples furnished no less than 2.5 million CDR3-containing paired-end reads apiece. TCRdb re-called the 5' RACE reads with MiXCR, one entry per CDR3 protein. The table includes hundreds of thousands of distinct CDR3 sequences, under 70% detected once. The CDR3 length is 14 residues. Per the germline V gene, CDR1 is LGHDT and CDR2 is YNNKEL (reference sequence). The TCR sequence derives from a man in his sixties in good health. Sequenced sample: blood. V usage is TRBV3-1 and J usage is TRBJ2-4; TRBD2 is a possible D gene (6 bases). The J call may be incorrect, as the DNA end agrees better with TRBJ2-7. The CDR3 spells CASTAGSRSYEQYF. The CDR3 DNA reads TGTGCCAGCACGGCGGGGAGTCGCTCCTACGAGCAGTACTTC.